This TCR beta chain was found in a study of blood T cell repertoires in COVID-19. Background on the study: Sites in the United States, Italy and Spain provided acute and convalescent COVID-19 samples. PBMCs, B-cell-depleted T cells, or T cells were the source of the cDNA or gDNA that made up the material.

Per the study methods: Scientists estimated how many nucleated cells there were by amplifying reference gene primers. Produced via immunoSEQ multiplex PCR; TCRdb's table is partial and in-frame only. V, J and clone size were drawn from that table, and D and trimming were deduced from the DNA. The profile shows approximately 140,000 clones, more than 70% of them singletons. V gave up 6 bases and J gave up 1 base, with 12 bases separating them. Germline values: CDR1 KGHSH, CDR2 LQKENI. The CDR3 length is 14 residues. Sequencing input: peripheral blood. The chain couples TRBV18 to TRBJ1-1, with D tentatively TRBD1 (5 bases). This receptor was obtained from a man aged 50 to 60 with active or convalescent COVID-19. DNA for the CDR3: TGTGCCAGCTCCGGACGGGGGAAGAACACTGAAGCTTTCTTT. Its translation is CASSGRGKNTEAFF.